Shown below are 2 T cell receptor beta chains from a single sample sequenced in a study of response to subunit inactivated influenza vaccine. TCRdb fed the RT-PCR reads into MiXCR, producing one record per CDR3 protein. The table lists over 650,000 distinct CDR3 sequences, about 18% of them singletons, with about a tenth in the top ten. Sequenced material: PBMCs from blood, taken more than 4 days after vaccination. The receptor source for this set is a man between 45 and 60 years old who received an inactivated influenza vaccine.

This clonotype has a handful of counts. This chain connects TRBV18 to TRBJ2-3; D call uncertain. This CDR3 has 13 amino acids. Germline V lookup: CDR1 KGHSH, CDR2 LQKENI. V was clipped by 4 bases and J by 6 bases, with 11 bases between them. The DNA for the CDR3 is TGTGCCAGCTCACTTACTTTATCGGATACGCAGTATTTT. It yields the protein CASSLTLSDTQYF.

This clonotype was found a few times. The rearrangement links TRBV4-1 to TRBJ2-3, with 8 bases that match TRBD1. The germline CDR1 and CDR2 sequences are MGHRA and YSYEKL. The CDR3 has 16 amino acids. V shed 6 bases, J shed 1 base, and the junction held 9 bases outside the gene matches. As DNA, the CDR3 is TGCGCCAGCAGTCCAATTTCGGACAGGGGCACAGATACGCAGTATTTT. This codes for CASSPISDRGTDTQYF.